The TCR beta chain described here comes from a study of shared clonotypes between healthy human individuals. In its sample, this clone was seen a few times. Its antigen is as yet unknown. The study ran the assay at deep level. TCRdb keeps only in-frame clones here, not all; method: immunoSEQ multiplex PCR. The table has about 1 million clones, 60% to 80% seen once. The germline gives CDR1 KGHSH, CDR2 LQKENI. The CDR3 has 13 residues. V lost 4 bases and J lost 4, with 10 bases in between. The healthy adult donors were HIV-negative and reported no recent acute infections or vaccinations. Findings and caveats of the study: An anticipated effect of sequencing depth on clonotype sharing among donors was recognized.

Sequencing input: memory CD4+ T cells sorted from blood. Stated subset: CD45RA-negative fraction. The rearrangement links TRBV18 to TRBJ1-1, with D perhaps TRBD1 (6 bases). This TCR was sampled from a man aged 18-30 years in good health. CDR3 bases: TGTGCCAGCTCACTACAGGGAGCCACTGAAGCTTTCTTT. Its protein product is CASSLQGATEAFF.